The 15 T cell receptor beta chains given below trace back to one sample, sequenced in a study of blood T cell repertoires in COVID-19. Assay used: immunoSEQ multiplex PCR; TCRdb lists only in-frame clones, some missing. There are 13,000 to 15,000 clones in the sample; over 70% occur only once, and 28% lies in the top ten. The sequenced sample consisted of peripheral blood. Receptors were obtained from a human donor in a cohort sampled during active COVID-19.

This clone was found once. This chain uses TRBV2 with TRBJ2-3, with 15 bases matching TRBD2. The CDR3 has 17 residues. Germline V lookup: CDR1 SNHLY, CDR2 FYNNEI. After removal of 7 bases from V and 1 base from J, the junction contained 6 bases not matched to a gene. The CDR3 region has the DNA TGTGCCAGCACCGGACTAGCGGGAGGGCCCCGCACAGATACGCAGTATTTT. Encoded protein: CASTGLAGGPRTDTQYF.

V gene TRBV2 combines with J gene TRBJ2-1; TRBD2 aligns across 12 bases. Trimming at V came to 10 bases and at J to 6 bases, leaving 4 bases not matched to a gene. CDR1 and CDR2 from the germline V gene are SNHLY and FYNNEI. CDR3 length equals 13 residues. The CDR3 region is CATETSGGNEQFF. The CDR3 region has the DNA TGTGCCACCGAGACTAGCGGGGGCAATGAGCAGTTCTTC.

The J gene is TRBJ2-7, the V gene TRBV5-8, with a weak D call TRBD2 (5 bases). The germline V gene encodes CDR1 SGHTS and CDR2 YDEGEE. This CDR3 has 14 amino acids. CDR3 bases: TGTGCGACTAAGGATAAGCGCGCGGCCTACGAGCAGTACTTC. This sequence encodes CATKDKRAAYEQYF.

The J gene is TRBJ2-7, the V gene TRBV29-1; tentative D call: TRBD2 (6 bases). The V end was cut by 4 bases, the J end by 1 base, with 11 bases between. This CDR3 has 13 residues. In germline, CDR1 is SQVTM, CDR2 ANQGSEA. The CDR3 nucleotides read TGCAGCGTTGCTGGGGGGATATCCTACGAGCAGTACTTC. Translating gives CSVAGGISYEQYF.

This clone was seen once. The V gene is TRBV6-4, the J gene TRBJ2-1; a possible D gene is TRBD1 (5 bases). This CDR3 spans 13 amino acids. Germline V gene sequence: CDR1 MRHNA, CDR2 SNTAGT. V was shortened by 3 bases and J by 5 bases, with 8 bases between the two germline ends. The CDR3 reads CASSDYRNNEQFF. The CDR3 nucleotides are TGTGCCAGCAGTGATTACAGGAACAATGAGCAGTTCTTC.

The rearrangement uses TRBV11-2 and TRBJ2-2; 10 bases map to TRBD2. With V trimmed by 2 bases and J by 6 bases, 0 bases remained unmatched. Per germline, CDR1 SGHAT and CDR2 FQNNGV. CDR3 length equals 14 residues. CDR3 DNA: TGTGCCAGCAGCTTACTAGCGGGAGCCGGGGAGCTGTTTTTT. Translated: CASSLLAGAGELFF. Filled out from reference TRBV11-2 and TRBJ2-2, the complete variable domain reads EAGVAQSPRYKIIEKRQSVAFWCNPISGHATLYWYQQILGQGPKLLIQFQNNGVVDDSQLPKDRFSAERLKGVDSTLKIQPAKLEDSAVYLCASSLLAGAGELFFGEGSRLTVL.

The chain combines TRBV7-9 with TRBJ2-4, with 10 positions matching TRBD1. This CDR3 comprises 17 residues. The germline CDR1 and CDR2 sequences are SEHNR and FQNEAQ (reference sequence). V lost 6 bases, J lost 5 bases, and 13 bases stayed unmatched. CDR3 in amino acids: CASRLRDRGLTQNIQYF. DNA for the CDR3: TGTGCCAGCAGACTGAGGGACAGGGGACTTACCCAAAACATTCAGTACTTC.

The rearrangement uses TRBV6-4 and TRBJ2-1; TRBD2 is a possible D gene (6 bases). V was cut by 5 bases and J by 5 bases, with 22 bases left in between. The CDR3 has 17 residues. Germline V gene sequence: CDR1 MRHNA, CDR2 SNTAGT. For the CDR3, the DNA is TGTGCCAGCAGTACCTCCTACGGGGGTCTTCGGCACAATGAGCAGTTCTTC. Protein product: CASSTSYGGLRHNEQFF.

The chain has TRBV2 and TRBJ2-5, with a weak D call TRBD2 (5 bases). V was trimmed by 2 bases and J by 5 bases, leaving 9 bases between them. Germline V gene data show CDR1 as SNHLY and CDR2 as FYNNEI. The CDR3 is made up of 13 amino acids. CDR3 region: CASSEYRGETQYF. As DNA, the CDR3 is TGTGCCAGCAGTGAATATAGAGGGGAGACCCAGTACTTC. The complete variable domain, with remaining parts taken from reference TRBV2 and TRBJ2-5, reads EPEVTQTPSHQVTQMGQEVILRCVPISNHLYFYWYRQILGQKVEFLVSFYNNEISEKSEIFDDQFSVERPDGSNFTLKIRSTKLEDSAMYFCASSEYRGETQYFGPGTRLLVL.

The chain couples TRBV5-1 to TRBJ2-7; D is perhaps TRBD1 (5 bases). Germline V gene lookup returns CDR1 SGHRS and CDR2 YFSETQ. V lost 1 base to trimming and J lost 1 base, with 12 bases between them. The CDR3 is 15 amino acids. Here the CDR3 reads CASSLQGSHSYEQYF. The CDR3 nucleotides are TGCGCCAGCAGCTTGCAGGGTAGTCATTCCTACGAGCAGTACTTC. Variable domain in full (rest from reference TRBV5-1 and TRBJ2-7): KAGVTQTPRYLIKTRGQQVTLSCSPISGHRSVSWYQQTPGQGLQFLFEYFSETQRNKGNFPGRFSGRQFSNSRSEMNVSTLELGDSALYLCASSLQGSHSYEQYFGPGTRLTVT.

The gene calls are TRBV6-5 and TRBJ2-7, with D maybe TRBD2 (6 bases). The CDR3 has 12 amino acids. Germline-derived CDR1 and CDR2 are MNHEY and SVGAGI. V was trimmed by 0 bases and J by 7 bases, leaving 7 bases between them. In nucleotides, the CDR3 is TGTGCCAGCAGTTACTCCGGGGGAGAGCAGTACTTC. Its protein is CASSYSGGEQYF.

J is TRBJ1-3 and V is TRBV5-4, with D uncertain. This CDR3 comprises 12 residues. Looked up from germline, CDR1 is SGHNT and CDR2 is YYREEE (reference sequence). V was trimmed by 5 bases and J by 4 bases, leaving 7 bases between them. CDR3 region: CASSSRGNTIYF. DNA of the CDR3: TGTGCCAGCAGTTCCAGGGGAAACACCATATATTTT.

The rearrangement joins TRBV5-1 to TRBJ1-1; 9 bases match TRBD1. Germline trimming cut 5 bases from V and 4 bases from J; bases unmatched to any gene: 3. CDR3 length equals 13 residues. The germline V gene encodes CDR1 SGHRS and CDR2 YFSETQ. For the CDR3, the DNA is TGCGCCAGCAGTCGGACAGGGGTCACTGAAGCTTTCTTT. Translating it yields CASSRTGVTEAFF.

The chain links TRBV6-2 or TRBV6-3 to TRBJ2-1, with D possibly being TRBD1 (6 bases). The V end was cut by 2 bases, the J end by 3 bases, with 11 bases between. CDR3 length: 15 residues. Germline lookup yields CDR1 MNHEY and CDR2 SVGEGT. CDR3 loop: CASSYRGQYYNEQFF. DNA for the CDR3: TGTGCCAGCAGTTACCGAGGACAGTACTACAATGAGCAGTTCTTC.

The J gene is TRBJ2-1, the V gene TRBV4-2; D may be TRBD2 (5 bases). V was cut by 0 bases and J by 4 bases, with 13 bases left in between. Germline V lookup: CDR1 LGHNA, CDR2 YNFKEQ. This CDR3 has 16 amino acids. CDR3 in amino acids: CASSQDRAGGYNEQFF. As DNA, the CDR3 is TGTGCCAGCAGCCAAGATAGGGCGGGCGGATACAATGAGCAGTTCTTC.